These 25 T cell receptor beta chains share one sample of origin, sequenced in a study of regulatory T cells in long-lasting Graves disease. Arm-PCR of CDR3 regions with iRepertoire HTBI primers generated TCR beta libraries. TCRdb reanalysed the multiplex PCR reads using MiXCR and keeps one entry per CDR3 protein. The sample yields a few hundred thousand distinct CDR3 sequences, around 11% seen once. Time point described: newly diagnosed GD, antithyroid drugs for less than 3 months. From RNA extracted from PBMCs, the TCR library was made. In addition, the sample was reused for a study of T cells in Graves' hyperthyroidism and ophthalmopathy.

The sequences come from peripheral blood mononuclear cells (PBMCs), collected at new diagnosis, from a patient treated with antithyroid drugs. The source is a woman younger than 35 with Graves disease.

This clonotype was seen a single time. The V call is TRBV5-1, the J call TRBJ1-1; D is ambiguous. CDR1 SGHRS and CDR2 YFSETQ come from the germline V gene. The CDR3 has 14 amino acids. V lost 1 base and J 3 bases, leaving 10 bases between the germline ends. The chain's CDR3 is CASSLYRSDTEAFF. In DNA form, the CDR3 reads TGCGCCAGCAGCTTGTATCGGTCGGACACTGAAGCTTTCTTT.

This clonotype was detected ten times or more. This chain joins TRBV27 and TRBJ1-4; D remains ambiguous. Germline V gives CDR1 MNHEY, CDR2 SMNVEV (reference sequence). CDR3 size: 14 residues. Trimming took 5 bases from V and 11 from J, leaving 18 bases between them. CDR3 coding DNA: TGTGCCAGCAGTCTACTAGGAGGTGGGGAGAAACTGTTTTTT. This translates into CASSLLGGGEKLFF.

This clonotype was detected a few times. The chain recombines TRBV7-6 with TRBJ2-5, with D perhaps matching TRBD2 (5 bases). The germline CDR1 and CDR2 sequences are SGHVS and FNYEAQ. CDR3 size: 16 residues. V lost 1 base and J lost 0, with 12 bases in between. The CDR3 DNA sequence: TGTGCCAGCAGCTTAGGGCGGACTTCATACCAAGAGACCCAGTACTTC. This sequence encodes CASSLGRTSYQETQYF.

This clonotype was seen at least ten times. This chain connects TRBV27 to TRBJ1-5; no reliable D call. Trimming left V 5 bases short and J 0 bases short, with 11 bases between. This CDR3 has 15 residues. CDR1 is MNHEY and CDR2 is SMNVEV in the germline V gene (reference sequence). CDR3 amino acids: CASSTSHHSNQPQHF. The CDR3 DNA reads TGTGCCAGCAGTACGTCACATCATAGCAATCAGCCCCAGCATTTT.

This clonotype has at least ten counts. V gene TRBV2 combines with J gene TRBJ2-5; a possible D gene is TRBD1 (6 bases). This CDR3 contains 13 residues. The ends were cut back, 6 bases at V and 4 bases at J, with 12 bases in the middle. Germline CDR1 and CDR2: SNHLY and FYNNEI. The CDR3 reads CASRETGRETQYF. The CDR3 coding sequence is TGTGCCAGCAGGGAAACAGGGAGAGAGACCCAGTACTTC.

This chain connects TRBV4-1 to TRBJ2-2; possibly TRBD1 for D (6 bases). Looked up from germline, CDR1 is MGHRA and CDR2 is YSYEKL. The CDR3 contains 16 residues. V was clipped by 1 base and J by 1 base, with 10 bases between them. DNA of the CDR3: TGCGCCAGCAGCCAAGCTGGGACAAGGAACACCGGGGAGCTGTTTTTT. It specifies CASSQAGTRNTGELFF.

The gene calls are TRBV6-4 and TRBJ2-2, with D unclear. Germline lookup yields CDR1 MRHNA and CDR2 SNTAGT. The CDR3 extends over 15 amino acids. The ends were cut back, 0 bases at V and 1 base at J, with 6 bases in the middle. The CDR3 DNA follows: TGTGCCAGCAGTGACTCACTGGGGAACACCGGGGAGCTGTTTTTT. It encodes CASSDSLGNTGELFF.

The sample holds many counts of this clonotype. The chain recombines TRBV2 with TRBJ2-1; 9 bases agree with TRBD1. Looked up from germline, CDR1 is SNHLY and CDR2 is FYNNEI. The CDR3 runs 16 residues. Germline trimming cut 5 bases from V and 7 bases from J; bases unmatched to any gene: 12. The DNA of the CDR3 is TGTGCCAGCAGTCCCGGACAGGGGAACAGAGGGAATGAGCAGTTCTTC. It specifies CASSPGQGNRGNEQFF.

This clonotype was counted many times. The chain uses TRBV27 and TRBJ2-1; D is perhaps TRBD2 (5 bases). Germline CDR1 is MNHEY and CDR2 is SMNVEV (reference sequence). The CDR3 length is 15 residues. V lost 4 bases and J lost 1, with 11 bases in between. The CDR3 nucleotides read TGTGCCAGCAGTTACAGCGGCAATTCCTACAATGAGCAGTTCTTC. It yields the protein CASSYSGNSYNEQFF.

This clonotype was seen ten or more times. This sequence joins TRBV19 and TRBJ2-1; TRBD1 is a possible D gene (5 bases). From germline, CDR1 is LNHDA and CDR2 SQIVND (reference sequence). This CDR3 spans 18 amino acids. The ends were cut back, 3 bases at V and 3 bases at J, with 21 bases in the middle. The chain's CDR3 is CASSIRPGAFGFYNEQFF. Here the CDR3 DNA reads TGTGCCAGTAGTATCCGGCCTGGGGCGTTTGGATTCTACAATGAGCAGTTCTTC.

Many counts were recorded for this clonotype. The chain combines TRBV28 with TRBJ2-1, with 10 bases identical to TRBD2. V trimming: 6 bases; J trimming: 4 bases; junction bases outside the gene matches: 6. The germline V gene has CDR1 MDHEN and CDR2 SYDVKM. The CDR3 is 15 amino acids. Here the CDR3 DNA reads TGTGCCAGCAGGTCCGGGACTAGCGATTACAATGAGCAGTTCTTC. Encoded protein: CASRSGTSDYNEQFF. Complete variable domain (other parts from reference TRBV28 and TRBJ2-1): DVKVTQSSRYLVKRTGEKVFLECVQDMDHENMFWYRQDPGLGLRLIYFSYDVKMKEKGDIPEGYSVSREKKERFSLILESASTNQTSMYLCASRSGTSDYNEQFFGPGTRLTVL.

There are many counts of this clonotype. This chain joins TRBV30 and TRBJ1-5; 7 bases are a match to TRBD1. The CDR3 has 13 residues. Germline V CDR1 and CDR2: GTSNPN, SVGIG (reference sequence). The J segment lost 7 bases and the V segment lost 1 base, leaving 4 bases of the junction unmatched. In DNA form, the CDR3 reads TGTGCCTGGAGTGGACAGGGAATGCAGCCCCAGCATTTT. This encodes CAWSGQGMQPQHF.

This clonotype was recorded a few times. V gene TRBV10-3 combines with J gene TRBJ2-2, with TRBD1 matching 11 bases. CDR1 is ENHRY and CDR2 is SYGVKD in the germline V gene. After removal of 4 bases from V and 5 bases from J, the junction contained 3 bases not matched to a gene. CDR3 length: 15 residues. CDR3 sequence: CAISGTGGRTGELFF. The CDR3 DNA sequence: TGTGCCATCAGTGGGACAGGGGGCAGGACCGGGGAGCTGTTTTTT.

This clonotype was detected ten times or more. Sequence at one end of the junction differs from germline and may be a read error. The CDR3 region is CASSQGTGGNTEAFF. CDR3 coding DNA: TGTGCCAGCAGCCAAGGGACAGGGGGGAACACTGAAGCTTTCTTT. The chain combines TRBV4-3 with TRBJ1-1, with 11 bases matching TRBD1. CDR3 length equals 15 residues. Germline V gives CDR1 LGHNA, CDR2 YSLEER.

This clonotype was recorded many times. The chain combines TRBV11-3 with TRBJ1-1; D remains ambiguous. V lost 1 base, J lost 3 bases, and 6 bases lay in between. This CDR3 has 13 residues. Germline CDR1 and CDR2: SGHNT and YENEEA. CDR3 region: CASSLGRYTEAFF. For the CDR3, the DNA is TGTGCCAGCAGCTTAGGGAGGTACACTGAAGCTTTCTTT.

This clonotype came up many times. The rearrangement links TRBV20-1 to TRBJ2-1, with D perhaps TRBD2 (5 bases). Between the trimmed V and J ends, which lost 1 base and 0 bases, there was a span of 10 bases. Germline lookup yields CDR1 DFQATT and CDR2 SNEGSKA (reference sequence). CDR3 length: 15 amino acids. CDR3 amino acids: CSARGGSSSYNEQFF. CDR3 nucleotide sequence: TGCAGTGCTAGAGGAGGGTCCAGCTCCTACAATGAGCAGTTCTTC.

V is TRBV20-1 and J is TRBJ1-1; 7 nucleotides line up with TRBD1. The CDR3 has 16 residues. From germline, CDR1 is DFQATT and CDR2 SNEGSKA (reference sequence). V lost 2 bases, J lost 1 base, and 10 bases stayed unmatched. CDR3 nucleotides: TGCAGTGCTAGACCCTCGGGGACAGACTCGAACACTGAAGCTTTCTTT. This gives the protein CSARPSGTDSNTEAFF.

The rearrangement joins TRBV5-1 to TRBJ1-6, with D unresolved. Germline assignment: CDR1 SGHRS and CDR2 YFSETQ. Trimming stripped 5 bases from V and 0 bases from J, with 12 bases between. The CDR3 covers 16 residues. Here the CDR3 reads CASRRQESSYNSPLHF. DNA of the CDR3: TGCGCCAGCAGACGGCAGGAAAGCTCCTATAATTCACCCCTCCACTTT.

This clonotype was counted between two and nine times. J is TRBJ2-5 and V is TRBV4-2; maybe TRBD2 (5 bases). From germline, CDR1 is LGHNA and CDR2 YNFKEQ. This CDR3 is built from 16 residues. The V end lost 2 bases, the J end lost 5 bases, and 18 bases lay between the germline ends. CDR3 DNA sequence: TGTGCCAGCAGCCAACCCGGGGTTGCCGGCCGGGAGACCCAGTACTTC. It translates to CASSQPGVAGRETQYF.

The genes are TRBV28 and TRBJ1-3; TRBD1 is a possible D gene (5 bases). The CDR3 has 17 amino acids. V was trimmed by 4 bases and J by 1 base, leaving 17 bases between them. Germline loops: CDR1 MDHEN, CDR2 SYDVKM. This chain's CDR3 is CASSSLGGTRSGNTIYF. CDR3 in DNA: TGTGCCAGCAGTTCCCTGGGGGGGACTCGGTCTGGAAACACCATATATTTT.

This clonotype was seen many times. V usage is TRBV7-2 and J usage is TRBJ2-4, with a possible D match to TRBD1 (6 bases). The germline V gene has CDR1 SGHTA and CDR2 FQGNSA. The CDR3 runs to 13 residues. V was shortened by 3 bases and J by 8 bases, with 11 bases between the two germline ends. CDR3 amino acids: CASSFRKGDIQYF. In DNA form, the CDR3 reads TGTGCCAGCAGCTTTAGGAAGGGGGACATTCAGTACTTC.

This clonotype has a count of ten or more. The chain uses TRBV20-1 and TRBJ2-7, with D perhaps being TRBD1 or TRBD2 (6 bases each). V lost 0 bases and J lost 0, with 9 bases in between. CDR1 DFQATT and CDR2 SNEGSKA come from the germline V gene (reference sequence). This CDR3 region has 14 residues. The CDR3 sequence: CSARDGGASYEQYF. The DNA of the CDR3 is TGCAGTGCTAGAGACGGGGGCGCCTCCTACGAGCAGTACTTC.

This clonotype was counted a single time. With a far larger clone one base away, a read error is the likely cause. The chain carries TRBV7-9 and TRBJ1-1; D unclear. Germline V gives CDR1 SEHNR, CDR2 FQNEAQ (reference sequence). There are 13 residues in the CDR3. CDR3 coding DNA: TGTGCCAGCGGCTTAGCGCCCCGCCCTGAAGCTTTCTTT. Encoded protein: CASGLAPRPEAFF.

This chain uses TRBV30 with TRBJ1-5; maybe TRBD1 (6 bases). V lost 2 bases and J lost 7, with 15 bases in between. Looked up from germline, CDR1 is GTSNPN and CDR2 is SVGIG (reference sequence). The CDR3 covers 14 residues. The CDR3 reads CAWSPTEGGQPQHF. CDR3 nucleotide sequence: TGTGCCTGGAGTCCTACCGAAGGGGGACAGCCCCAGCATTTT. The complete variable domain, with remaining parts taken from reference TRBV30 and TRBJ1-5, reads SQTIHQWPATLVQPVGSPLSLECTVEGTSNPNLYWYRQAAGRGLQLLFYSVGIGQISSEVPQNLSASRPQDRQFILSSKKLLLSDSGFYLCAWSPTEGGQPQHFGDGTRLSIL.

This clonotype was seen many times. CDR3 in amino acids: CASTPQLASTDTQYF. For the CDR3, the DNA is TGTGCCAGCACCCCACAACTAGCTAGCACAGATACGCAGTATTTT. V usage is TRBV6-2 or TRBV6-3 and J usage is TRBJ2-3, with D maybe TRBD2 (6 bases). CDR3 length: 15 amino acids. V was pared by 7 bases and J by 0 bases, with 14 bases between. Germline V CDR1 and CDR2: MNHEY, SVGEGT.